Presented here are 16 T cell receptor beta chains from one specimen sequenced in a study of T cells after yellow fever vaccination. TCRdb ran MiXCR on the 5' RACE reads and lists one entry per CDR3 protein. Here the sample spans under 150,000 distinct CDR3 sequences, 15% being singletons. This specimen was CD8+ T cells sorted from PBMCs, taken 5 days after the yellow fever booster vaccination. The receptors come from a man between 18 and 35 years old who received the YFV17D yellow fever vaccine.

This clonotype was observed a handful of times. The genes are TRBV19 and TRBJ1-5, with D unresolved. Trimming took 4 bases from V and 2 from J, leaving 9 bases between them. The CDR3 covers 14 residues. Germline-derived CDR1 and CDR2 are LNHDA and SQIVND (reference sequence). CDR3 region: CASSSPRGNQPQHF. For the CDR3, the DNA is TGTGCCAGTAGTAGCCCACGGGGCAATCAGCCCCAGCATTTT.

This clonotype showed up just a few times. The CDR3 spells CASSPNRGREQYV. The CDR3 region has the DNA TGTGCCAGCAGCCCAAACCGGGGGAGAGAGCAGTACGTC. V and J are TRBV7-6 and TRBJ2-7; D is possibly TRBD2 (6 bases). CDR3 length equals 13 residues. Germline V gene sequence: CDR1 SGHVS, CDR2 FNYEAQ. V lost 5 bases, J lost 7 bases, and 15 bases lay in between.

This clonotype has a handful of counts. The V gene is TRBV20-1, the J gene TRBJ2-4, with D perhaps being TRBD1 or TRBD2 (5 bases each). The CDR3 sequence is 16 residues long. V was shortened by 7 bases and J by 1 base, with 20 bases between the two germline ends. The V gene's germline CDR1 is DFQATT and CDR2 SNEGSKA (reference sequence). This chain's CDR3 is CSVKRGTFGAKNIQYF. DNA of the CDR3: TGCAGTGTTAAGAGAGGGACCTTCGGTGCCAAAAACATTCAGTACTTC.

This clonotype showed up just a few times. The chain couples TRBV21-1 to TRBJ2-1; the table assigns TRBD2, which was not confirmed against the DNA. TRBV21-1 is noted as a pseudogene. There are 14 residues in the CDR3. For the CDR3, the DNA is TGTGCCAGCAGCTATAACGGGACTCCCGAGTTGCAGTTCTTC. Protein product: CASSYNGTPELQFF.

The V and J genes are TRBV6-2 or TRBV6-3 and TRBJ2-4, with D possibly matching TRBD2 (6 bases). Looked up from germline, CDR1 is MNHEY and CDR2 is SVGEGT. The CDR3 loop spans 15 amino acids. V was pared by 5 bases and J by 5 bases, with 16 bases between. As DNA, the CDR3 is TGTGCCAGCAGTGTCCTCGGCGGGGTGGAAAACATTCAGTACTTC. It yields the protein CASSVLGGVENIQYF.

The J gene is TRBJ2-7, the V gene TRBV11-2; 12 bases agree with TRBD2. The V gene's germline CDR1 is SGHAT and CDR2 FQNNGV. With V trimmed by 5 bases and J by 5 bases, 16 bases remained unmatched. This CDR3 has 18 residues. The CDR3 sequence: CASSLGLAGPPPVDEQYV. The CDR3 bases are TGTGCCAGCAGCCTCGGACTAGCGGGGCCTCCTCCGGTCGACGAGCAGTACGTC.

This clonotype has a handful of counts. The chain joins TRBV12-5 to TRBJ2-1, with a possible D match to TRBD2 (6 bases). Between the trimmed V and J ends, which lost 8 bases and 3 bases, there was a span of 8 bases. Germline CDR1 is LGHNT and CDR2 is FRNRAP. The CDR3 has 12 amino acids. The CDR3 DNA sequence: TGTGCTAGTCGGGACTTCTACAATGAGCAGTTCTTC. Translated: CASRDFYNEQFF.

The chain combines TRBV4-1 with TRBJ1-1; perhaps TRBD1 as D (6 bases). Germline lookup yields CDR1 MGHRA and CDR2 YSYEKL. Trimming took 4 bases from V and 5 from J, leaving 17 bases between them. This CDR3 is built from 15 residues. This CDR3 reads CASSLLTGIVTEAFF. In DNA form, the CDR3 reads TGCGCCAGCAGCCTCCTGACAGGTATCGTGACTGAAGCTTTCTTT.

The genes are TRBV3-1 and TRBJ1-6; D is uncertain. Germline V CDR1 and CDR2: LGHDT, YNNKEL (reference sequence). The CDR3 spans 16 residues. The V and J ends lost 2 bases and 3 bases respectively, with 11 bases between them. The CDR3 DNA sequence: TGTGCCAGCAGCCAATTCTCGGATGGCTATAATTCACCCCTCCACTTT. Protein product: CASSQFSDGYNSPLHF.

The chain employs TRBV6-5 and TRBJ2-2; no clear D. The ends were cut back, 4 bases at V and 5 bases at J, with 11 bases in the middle. This CDR3 is 14 amino acids long. CDR1 and CDR2 (germline): MNHEY, SVGAGI. The DNA for the CDR3 is TGTGCCAGCAGTTCAAGTCTCGGGACCGGGGAGCTGTTTTTT. This encodes CASSSSLGTGELFF.

This clonotype has only a few counts. This chain joins TRBV20-1 and TRBJ1-1; possibly TRBD1 for D (6 bases). Germline CDR1 and CDR2: DFQATT and SNEGSKA (reference sequence). V shed 3 bases and J shed 4 bases, with 9 bases lying between them. This CDR3 has 12 residues. CDR3 sequence reads: CSARGGLTEAFF. CDR3 sequence (DNA): TGCAGTGCTAGGGGGGGCCTCACTGAAGCTTTCTTT.

This clonotype was detected a few times. The CDR3 here is CASSIFAAAYNEQFF. CDR3 sequence (DNA): TGTGCCAGCAGTATATTTGCGGCAGCATACAATGAGCAGTTCTTC. The chain couples TRBV12-3 or TRBV12-4 to TRBJ2-1; D remains unclear. Between the trimmed V and J ends, which lost 5 bases and 4 bases, there was a span of 15 bases. CDR3 length: 15 residues.

The V and J genes are TRBV4-3 and TRBJ1-4; TRBD1 agrees at 8 bases. J was trimmed by 7 bases and V by 0 bases; bases with no gene match: 7. The CDR3 covers 16 residues. From germline, CDR1 is LGHNA and CDR2 YSLEER. In DNA form, the CDR3 reads TGCGCCAGCAGCCAAGATCTGACGACAGGGGTTGAAAAACTGTTTTTT. As protein: CASSQDLTTGVEKLFF.

Many counts were recorded for this clonotype. This sequence joins TRBV15 and TRBJ2-3; 7 nucleotides agree with TRBD1. The J segment lost 3 bases and the V segment lost 5 bases, leaving 11 bases of the junction unmatched. This CDR3 comprises 16 residues. Per the germline V gene, CDR1 is LNHNV and CDR2 is YYDKDF (reference sequence). The CDR3 here is CATSGITGAWTDTQYF. The DNA for the CDR3 is TGTGCCACCAGCGGCATAACAGGGGCATGGACAGATACGCAGTATTTT.

In its sample, this clonotype was seen a few times. V usage is TRBV29-1 and J usage is TRBJ2-4; 9 positions match TRBD2. CDR1 and CDR2 (germline): SQVTM, ANQGSEA. The CDR3 loop spans 14 amino acids. J gave up 5 bases and V 5 bases, and 7 bases lay outside the gene matches. In nucleotides, the CDR3 is TGCAGCGTTATCATAGCGGGGGCCCAAAACATTCAGTACTTC. It yields the protein CSVIIAGAQNIQYF.

This clonotype occurred a few times. The rearrangement joins TRBV6-5 to TRBJ2-3; D not resolved. V dropped 8 bases and J dropped 6 bases, with 9 bases sitting between them. Germline V lookup: CDR1 MNHEY, CDR2 SVGAGI. The CDR3 consists of 11 residues. CDR3 protein: CASLFSDTQYF. The CDR3 bases are TGTGCCAGCTTATTCTCGGATACGCAGTATTTT.